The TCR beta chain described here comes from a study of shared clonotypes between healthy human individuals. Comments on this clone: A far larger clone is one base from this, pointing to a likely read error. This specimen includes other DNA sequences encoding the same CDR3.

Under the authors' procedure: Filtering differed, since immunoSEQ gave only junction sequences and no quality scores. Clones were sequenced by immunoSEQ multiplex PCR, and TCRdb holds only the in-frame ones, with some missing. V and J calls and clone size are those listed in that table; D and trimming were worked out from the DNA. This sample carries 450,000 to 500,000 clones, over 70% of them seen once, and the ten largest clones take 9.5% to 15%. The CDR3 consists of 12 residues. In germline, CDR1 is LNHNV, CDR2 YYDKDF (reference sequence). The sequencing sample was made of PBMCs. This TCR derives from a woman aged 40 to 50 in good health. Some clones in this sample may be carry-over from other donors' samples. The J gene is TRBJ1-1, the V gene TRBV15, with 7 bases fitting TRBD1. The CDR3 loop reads CATSRGYTEAFF. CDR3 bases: TGCGCCACCAGCAGGGGGTACACTGAAGCTTTCTTT.